This T cell receptor beta chain comes out of a study of T cell responses to AZD1222 COVID-19 vaccine. Study in general: Second-dose intervals of approximately 4 or approximately 12 weeks were pooled.

On this clone itself: What it recognizes is unknown.

Study-level results: Donors were largely white British and mainly female; clonal diversity was possibly underestimated. No day 14 peak samples; only post-peak repertoires were characterized.

V lost 0 bases and J 7 bases, leaving 18 bases between the germline ends. The CDR3 totals 16 residues. Germline CDR1 reads SGHVS; CDR2 reads FQNEAQ. Some clones are missing from TCRdb's copy, which holds only in-frame ones; the method was immunoSEQ multiplex PCR. The sample carries roughly 110,000 clones, around 90% recorded once. Here the sequenced sample was peripheral blood, taken on day 0 of AZD1222 vaccination. This clonotype originated in an adult in good health. The chain has TRBV7-8 and TRBJ1-2; D is unresolved. The CDR3 DNA reads TGTGCCAGCAGCTTAGCCCGTTCTTCTCCCTTAGGTGGCTACACCTTC. It codes for CASSLARSSPLGGYTF.